This entry describes one T cell receptor (beta chain). The germline V gene has CDR1 MNHNY and CDR2 SVGAGI (reference sequence). Between the trimmed V and J ends, which lost 6 bases and 2 bases, there was a span of 8 bases. This CDR3 is built from 14 residues. The data originate from a study of blood T cell repertoires in COVID-19. Study-level information: PBMCs, B-cell-depleted T cells, or T cells were the source of the cDNA or gDNA that made up the material.

In the source study's methods: By means of reference gene primer amplification, nucleated cell counts were estimated. The table came from immunoSEQ multiplex PCR; TCRdb's copy has only in-frame clones and leaves some out. The D gene and trimming were derived from the DNA, and the V and J assignments and clone size from that table. The sample shows about half a million clones, roughly nine tenths of them seen only once. Adults between roughly 18 and 89 years of age took part from some 25 US areas. Material for sequencing was PBMCs or T cells enriched from blood (not recorded which). This TCR was sampled from a woman aged 60-70 years who had recovered from COVID-19. The J gene is TRBJ2-6, the V gene TRBV6-6, with D possibly being TRBD1 (5 bases). CDR3 in amino acids: CASRQGAGANVLTF. CDR3 DNA: TGTGCCAGCAGGCAGGGCGCTGGGGCCAACGTCCTGACTTTC.